Below are 10 T cell receptor beta chains sequenced from a single sample in a study of shared clonotypes between healthy human individuals. Clones were sequenced by immunoSEQ multiplex PCR, and TCRdb holds only the in-frame ones, with some missing. The sample yields about 2.1 million clones, about 93% seen once. CD8 cells classed as naive were CD45RO-negative and positively selected for CCR7, excluding terminally differentiated effector memory CD45RA+ cells. The sequenced sample was naive CD8+ T cells from PBMCs. The receptors shown here come from a man aged 18 to 35 in good health. Some clones in this sample may be carry-over from other donors' samples.

The chain has TRBV10-3 and TRBJ2-3; D perhaps matches TRBD2 (6 bases). Germline CDR1 reads ENHRY; CDR2 reads SYGVKD. The V end lost 2 bases, the J end lost 4 bases, and 19 bases lay between the germline ends. The CDR3 runs to 17 residues. The CDR3 sequence is CAISEPGTLRGADTQYF. In DNA form, the CDR3 reads TGTGCCATCAGTGAGCCGGGGACTCTCCGAGGTGCAGATACGCAGTATTTT.

V and J are TRBV28 and TRBJ1-1, with unresolved D. With 2 bases removed from V and 1 base from J, the gap between germline ends came to 17 bases. The CDR3 consists of 17 residues. Germline-derived CDR1 and CDR2 are MDHEN and SYDVKM. The CDR3 coding sequence is TGTGCCAGCAGTTTACCCCACCGGGAGCTATCGAACACTGAAGCTTTCTTT. Translation gives CASSLPHRELSNTEAFF.

The chain carries TRBV27 and TRBJ2-2, with D uncertain. Trimming removed 2 bases at V and 7 bases at J, with 8 bases between. There are 13 residues in the CDR3. Germline values: CDR1 MNHEY, CDR2 SMNVEV (reference sequence). The DNA for the CDR3 is TGTGCCAGCAGTTTACGGAGCCTCGGGGAGCTGTTTTTT. Translation: CASSLRSLGELFF.

The chain is built from TRBV7-8 and TRBJ1-2, with TRBD1 as a possible D gene (5 bases). Trimming pared 5 bases from V and 7 bases from J, leaving 23 bases between. Germline V CDR1 and CDR2: SGHVS, FQNEAQ. CDR3 size: 16 residues. DNA of the CDR3: TGTGCCAGCAGCGAAATTGGGACCCTGGGGGGTGGTGGCTACACCTTC. Amino acid sequence: CASSEIGTLGGGGYTF. Full variable domain (rest looked up from reference TRBV7-8 and TRBJ1-2): GAGVSQSPRYKVAKRGQDVALRCDPISGHVSLFWYQQALGQGPEFLTYFQNEAQLDKSGLPSDRFFAERPEGSVSTLKIQRTQQEDSAVYLCASSEIGTLGGGGYTFGSGTRLTVV.

The chain couples TRBV7-2 to TRBJ1-5, with D unresolved. The CDR3 consists of 13 residues. V shed 5 bases and J shed 4 bases, with 9 bases lying between them. Germline V gene data show CDR1 as SGHTA and CDR2 as FQGNSA. DNA for the CDR3: TGTGCCAGCAGCCACAAGGGTAATCAGCCCCAGCATTTT. Translation: CASSHKGNQPQHF. The variable domain in full, with the rest retrieved from reference TRBV7-2 and TRBJ1-5, is GAGVSQSPSNKVTEKGKDVELRCDPISGHTALYWYRQSLGQGLEFLIYFQGNSAPDKSGLPSDRFSAERTGGSVSTLTIQRTQQEDSAVYLCASSHKGNQPQHFGDGTRLSIL.

V gene TRBV6-5 combines with J gene TRBJ2-7, with TRBD1 identical over 7 bases. The CDR3 is 15 amino acids. Trimming cost V 6 bases and J 7 bases; bases outside gene matches: 15. From germline, CDR1 is MNHEY and CDR2 SVGAGI. CDR3 sequence: CASRTTQGSLKEQYF. CDR3 nucleotides: TGTGCCAGCAGAACAACACAGGGGAGCCTAAAAGAGCAGTACTTC.

The chain combines TRBV9 with TRBJ2-3; perhaps D is TRBD1 or TRBD2 (6 bases each). Germline V gene sequence: CDR1 SGDLS, CDR2 YYNGEE. This CDR3 region has 15 residues. The germline V and J ends were trimmed by 2 bases and 5 bases, with 15 bases remaining between them. CDR3 region: CASSVTRGGLDTQYF. The CDR3 DNA follows: TGTGCCAGCAGCGTGACTCGAGGGGGGTTAGATACGCAGTATTTT.

V gene TRBV27 combines with J gene TRBJ2-7; maybe TRBD2 (6 bases). V lost 2 bases and J lost 4, with 12 bases in between. The germline gives CDR1 MNHEY, CDR2 SMNVEV (reference sequence). The CDR3 runs to 14 residues. CDR3 sequence reads: CASSLTGAVYEQYF. The CDR3 region has the DNA TGTGCCAGCAGTTTAACGGGAGCGGTTTACGAGCAGTACTTC.

On this clone itself: The sample contains more than one DNA sequence encoding this CDR3. The chain couples TRBV27 to TRBJ1-1; TRBD1 matches at 7 bases. The CDR3 sequence is 14 residues long. The J segment lost 5 bases and the V segment lost 3 bases, leaving 6 bases of the junction unmatched. Germline lookup yields CDR1 MNHEY and CDR2 SMNVEV (reference sequence). The CDR3 DNA reads as TGTGCCAGCAGTTTTGCAGGGGGTGGGACTGAAGCTTTCTTT. Residues: CASSFAGGGTEAFF.

The gene calls are TRBV7-8 and TRBJ2-7; D ambiguous. The CDR3 covers 16 residues. Germline assignment: CDR1 SGHVS and CDR2 FQNEAQ. Between the trimmed V and J ends, which lost 5 bases and 0 bases, there was a span of 17 bases. CDR3 DNA: TGTGCCAGCAGCCCACCAGGACCGCTGAGCTCCTACGAGCAGTACTTC. Translation: CASSPPGPLSSYEQYF.